These 28 T cell receptor beta chains came from one sample sequenced in a study of Graves' ophthalmopathy and Graves' hyperthyroidism. The sequenced template was RNA, covering the TCR beta CDR3 region. In the first round, RT-PCR was carried out with HTBI primers, and a multiplex PCR formed the second round. From the multiplex PCR reads, TCRdb called clonotypes with MiXCR, one entry per CDR3 protein. The table has 660,000 or so distinct CDR3 sequences, 35% to 45% seen once. Sequenced input: peripheral blood. All receptors come from an adult man with Graves' ophthalmopathy.

This chain uses TRBV10-3 with TRBJ1-4, with a possible D match to TRBD1 (6 bases). The CDR3 has 12 amino acids. Germline CDR1 reads ENHRY; CDR2 reads SYGVKD. Trimming cost V 6 bases and J 8 bases, with 10 bases left between them. The DNA of the CDR3 is TGTGCCATCAGCAGGGGACGGGAAAAACTGTTTTTT. It specifies CAISRGREKLFF.

This chain connects TRBV10-2 to TRBJ1-1, with D possibly TRBD1 on 6 matching bases. The V and J ends lost 3 bases and 2 bases respectively, with 10 bases between them. From germline, CDR1 is WSHSY and CDR2 SAAADI. The CDR3 sequence is 14 residues long. In nucleotides, the CDR3 is TGCGCCAGCAGTGACCCGGGACACAACACTGAAGCTTTCTTT. Its protein product is CASSDPGHNTEAFF.

This clonotype was detected only a few times. V usage is TRBV9 and J usage is TRBJ2-3; TRBD1 agrees at 10 bases. Germline CDR1 SGDLS, CDR2 YYNGEE. Losses at the gene ends were 4 bases for V and 4 bases for J; bases not matched to a gene: 6. The CDR3 loop spans 15 amino acids. Here the CDR3 reads CASSLGTGASDTQYF. CDR3 nucleotides: TGTGCCAGCAGCTTAGGGACAGGGGCGTCAGATACGCAGTATTTT.

CDR3 loop: CASSSNRVGTQYF. CDR3 nucleotides: TGTGCCAGCAGCTCGAACAGGGTAGGGACCCAGTACTTC. The chain carries TRBV7-3 and TRBJ2-5, with a tentative D call TRBD1 (6 bases). CDR1 is SGHTA, CDR2 FQGTGA, per germline. This CDR3 has 13 amino acids. Trimming stripped 4 bases from V and 7 bases from J, with 13 bases between.

The chain has TRBV14 and TRBJ2-2; no clear D gene. From germline, CDR1 is SGHDN and CDR2 FVKESK. The CDR3 has 13 amino acids. The V end was cut by 3 bases, the J end by 8 bases, with 10 bases between. CDR3 amino acids: CASSHTWGGELFF. As DNA, the CDR3 is TGTGCCAGCAGCCACACTTGGGGAGGGGAGCTGTTTTTT.

This clonotype was detected many times. This chain connects TRBV19 to TRBJ1-5; possible D gene TRBD1, 5 bases. The V gene's germline CDR1 is LNHDA and CDR2 SQIVND (reference sequence). V lost 2 bases to trimming and J lost 2 bases, with 7 bases between them. The CDR3 spans 14 residues. CDR3 coding DNA: TGTGCCAGTAGTATAAGGGGAGGCAATCAGCCCCAGCATTTT. Amino acid sequence: CASSIRGGNQPQHF. Together with reference TRBV19 and TRBJ1-5, the CDR3 gives the full variable domain: DGGITQSPKYLFRKEGQNVTLSCEQNLNHDAMYWYRQDPGQGLRLIYYSQIVNDFQKGDIAEGYSVSREKKESFPLTVTSAQKNPTAFYLCASSIRGGNQPQHFGDGTRLSIL.

Ten or more counts support this clonotype. The CDR3 region has the DNA TGTGCCAGCAGCCAGGCGGAGCGGGCGAACACCGGGGAGCTGTTTTTT. Translating gives CASSQAERANTGELFF. V and J are TRBV7-6 and TRBJ2-2, with D possibly being TRBD2 (6 bases). This CDR3 has 16 amino acids. V lost 5 bases to trimming and J lost 0 bases, with 13 bases between them. Germline assignment: CDR1 SGHVS and CDR2 FNYEAQ.

A few counts support this clonotype. This chain joins TRBV10-3 and TRBJ1-4, with 10 bases aligning to TRBD1. J lost 5 bases, V lost 10 bases, and 4 bases had no gene match. Germline V gene sequence: CDR1 ENHRY, CDR2 SYGVKD. The CDR3 length is 13 residues. CDR3 protein: CATAGQGNEKLFF. The CDR3 nucleotides are TGTGCCACCGCGGGACAGGGGAATGAAAAACTGTTTTTT.

The chain is built from TRBV5-1 and TRBJ2-5, with 8 bases aligning to TRBD1. The germline CDR1 and CDR2 sequences are SGHRS and YFSETQ. The CDR3 totals 15 residues. After removal of 0 bases from V and 7 bases from J, the junction contained 8 bases not matched to a gene. CDR3 bases: TGCGCCAGCAGCTTGGGACAGGGGCAAGTCCGGACCCAGTACTTC. Translating it yields CASSLGQGQVRTQYF.

The chain recombines TRBV10-3 with TRBJ1-3; D is unresolved. The CDR3 contains 13 residues. Trimming took 5 bases from V and 4 from J, leaving 9 bases between them. Germline V gene sequence: CDR1 ENHRY, CDR2 SYGVKD. The CDR3 protein is CAISQLHGNTIYF. The DNA for the CDR3 is TGTGCCATCAGTCAGTTACACGGAAACACCATATATTTT.

This clonotype was seen more than once but under ten times. This chain joins TRBV12-5 and TRBJ2-5; 9 nucleotides match TRBD2. CDR1 and CDR2 (germline): LGHNT, FRNRAP. The V segment lost 2 bases and the J segment 2 bases; nucleotides outside the gene matches: 6. The CDR3 runs 16 residues. CDR3 DNA sequence: TGTGCTAGTGGTTTGCCAATAGCGGGGGCTCAAGAGACCCAGTACTTC. Protein sequence: CASGLPIAGAQETQYF.

As regards this clonotype: A clone one base away is much larger, so this may be a read error. The J gene is TRBJ1-5, the V gene TRBV20-1; D perhaps matches TRBD1 (6 bases). The ends were cut back, 1 base at V and 4 bases at J, with 14 bases in the middle. The CDR3 runs 15 residues. The germline CDR1 and CDR2 sequences are DFQATT and SNEGSKA (reference sequence). The CDR3 region is CSARVLGAANQPQHF. The CDR3 DNA follows: TGCAGTGCTAGAGTGCTGGGGGCGGCAAATCAGCCCCAGCATTTT.

This clonotype was counted at least ten times. This chain links TRBV27 with TRBJ1-2; D is uncertain. The V end was cut by 5 bases, the J end by 8 bases, with 9 bases between. Germline CDR1 reads MNHEY; CDR2 reads SMNVEV (reference sequence). The CDR3 spans 11 residues. The CDR3 reads CASSGPEGYTF. The CDR3 DNA reads TGTGCCAGCAGTGGCCCGGAGGGCTACACCTTC.

To note about this clonotype: Compared with germline, one end of the junction differs, possibly owing to a read error. J is TRBJ2-7 and V is TRBV7-8, with D uncertain. The CDR3 sequence is 14 residues long. Germline V gene lookup returns CDR1 SGHVS and CDR2 FQNEAQ. CDR3 nucleotides: TGCGCCAGCAGCCAGGAAGACGGAACCTACGAGCAGTACTTC. Protein sequence: CASSQEDGTYEQYF. Filled out from reference TRBV7-8 and TRBJ2-7, the complete variable domain reads GAGVSQSPRYKVAKRGQDVALRCDPISGHVSLFWYQQALGQGPEFLTYFQNEAQLDKSGLPSDRFFAERPEGSVSTLKIQRTQQEDSAVYLCASSQEDGTYEQYFGPGTRLTVT.

This clonotype was observed a handful of times. The chain employs TRBV5-8 and TRBJ1-4; no firm D call. CDR3 length: 17 amino acids. V shed 4 bases and J shed 4 bases, with 20 bases lying between them. Germline V gene sequence: CDR1 SGHTS, CDR2 YDEGEE. CDR3 protein: CASSRGVSSHYNEKLFF. The CDR3 DNA is TGTGCCAGCAGCCGAGGCGTATCAAGCCATTATAATGAAAAACTGTTTTTT.

Regarding this clonotype: Its ends do not fully match the called genes, so a read error is possible. This rearrangement joins TRBV10-3 to TRBJ2-7; no clear D. This CDR3 spans 11 amino acids. Germline CDR1 ENHRY, CDR2 SYGVKD. CDR3 residues: CASSYGHEQYF. As DNA, the CDR3 is TGTGCCAGCAGTTACGGGCACGAGCAGTACTTC.

This clonotype has just a few counts. The rearrangement links TRBV2 to TRBJ2-7; TRBD2 agrees at 9 bases. The germline CDR1 and CDR2 sequences are SNHLY and FYNNEI. There are 15 residues in the CDR3. V shed 5 bases, J shed 3 bases, and the junction held 8 bases outside the gene matches. CDR3: CASSYEAGGLYEQYF. The CDR3 bases are TGTGCCAGCAGTTACGAAGCGGGGGGACTCTACGAGCAGTACTTC.

A few counts support this clonotype. The chain employs TRBV6-5 and TRBJ2-2, with 8 bases lining up with TRBD1. The J segment lost 2 bases and the V segment lost 2 bases, leaving 4 bases of the junction unmatched. The CDR3 is 16 amino acids. Germline V gene data show CDR1 as MNHEY and CDR2 as SVGAGI. Here the CDR3 reads CASSYRTGLNTGELFF. CDR3 DNA: TGTGCCAGCAGTTACAGGACAGGGCTAAACACCGGGGAGCTGTTTTTT.

As to this clonotype: The junction departs from the called germline gene at one end, perhaps through a read error. The rearrangement links TRBV19 to TRBJ2-6; 8 positions agree with TRBD1. Germline-derived CDR1 and CDR2 are LNHDA and SQIVND (reference sequence). CDR3 length: 13 amino acids. The CDR3 protein is CASSRTGQNTEAF. The CDR3 bases are TGTGCCAGTAGTAGGACAGGGCAGAACACTGAAGCTTTC. Full variable domain (outside the CDR3, taken from reference TRBV19 and TRBJ2-6): DGGITQSPKYLFRKEGQNVTLSCEQNLNHDAMYWYRQDPGQGLRLIYYSQIVNDFQKGDIAEGYSVSREKKESFPLTVTSAQKNPTAFYLCASSRTGQNTEAFGAGSRLTVL.

This clonotype was observed many times. The genes are TRBV7-9 and TRBJ1-5, with a possible D match to TRBD1 (6 bases). The CDR3 runs 14 residues. Germline CDR1 and CDR2: SEHNR and FQNEAQ (reference sequence). V lost 1 base to trimming and J lost 2 bases, with 6 bases between them. The CDR3 DNA reads TGTGCCAGCAGCTTAGGACAGGGCAATCAGCCCCAGCATTTT. This gives the protein CASSLGQGNQPQHF. Complete variable domain (other parts from reference TRBV7-9 and TRBJ1-5): DTGVSQNPRHKITKRGQNVTFRCDPISEHNRLYWYRQTLGQGPEFLTYFQNEAQLEKSRLLSDRFSAERPKGSFSTLEIQRTEQGDSAMYLCASSLGQGNQPQHFGDGTRLSIL.

About this clonotype itself: This clone may be a read error of a much larger clone one base away. The chain joins TRBV10-3 to TRBJ2-2; no firm D call. The V end was cut by 5 bases, the J end by 7 bases, with 5 bases between. Germline loops: CDR1 ENHRY, CDR2 SYGVKD. There are 11 residues in the CDR3. CDR3 residues: CAISYVGELFF. CDR3 nucleotides: TGTGCCATCAGTTACGTCGGGGAGCTGTTTTTT.

Remarks on this clonotype: A read error may be the cause here, since a much bigger clone is one base away. The chain has TRBV15 and TRBJ2-2, with 10 positions matching TRBD2. The germline CDR1 and CDR2 sequences are LNHNV and YYDKDF (reference sequence). The CDR3 contains 18 residues. As DNA, the CDR3 is TGTGCCACCAGCAGAGATTGGGCTAGCGGGGGACACACCGGGGAGCTGCTTTTT. It yields the protein CATSRDWASGGHTGELLF. Using reference TRBV15 and TRBJ2-2 for the parts outside the CDR3, the full variable domain is DAMVIQNPRYQVTQFGKPVTLSCSQTLNHNVMYWYQQKSSQAPKLLFHYYDKDFNNEADTPDNFQSRRPNTSFCFLDIRSPGLGDTAMYLCATSRDWASGGHTGELLFGEGSRLTVL.

A few counts support this clonotype. The chain is built from TRBV11-2 and TRBJ1-3; possibly TRBD1 for D (6 bases). From germline, CDR1 is SGHAT and CDR2 FQNNGV. V lost 8 bases and J lost 0, with 11 bases in between. The length of the CDR3 is 14 residues. The CDR3 is CASGGQLSGNTIYF. CDR3 coding DNA: TGTGCCAGCGGAGGACAGCTCTCTGGAAACACCATATATTTT. The whole variable domain, filled in from reference TRBV11-2 and TRBJ1-3, reads EAGVAQSPRYKIIEKRQSVAFWCNPISGHATLYWYQQILGQGPKLLIQFQNNGVVDDSQLPKDRFSAERLKGVDSTLKIQPAKLEDSAVYLCASGGQLSGNTIYFGEGSWLTVV.

A note on this clonotype: Sequence at one end of the junction differs from germline and may be a read error. This chain connects TRBV19 to TRBJ1-1, with a weak D call TRBD1 (5 bases). The CDR3 is 11 residues long. Germline V gives CDR1 LNHDA, CDR2 SQIVND (reference sequence). The CDR3 protein is CAWSQQETSSF. The CDR3 region has the DNA TGTGCCTGGAGTCAACAGGAGACCTCTTCCTTT. Complete variable domain (other parts from reference TRBV19 and TRBJ1-1): DGGITQSPKYLFRKEGQNVTLSCEQNLNHDAMYWYRQDPGQGLRLIYYSQIVNDFQKGDIAEGYSVSREKKESFPLTVTSAQKNPTAFYLCAWSQQETSSFGQGTRLTVV.

The CDR3 protein is CAWSANSATNEKLFF. The CDR3, as DNA: TGTGCCTGGAGTGCAAACAGTGCAACTAATGAAAAACTGTTTTTT. The chain couples TRBV30 to TRBJ1-4; D remains unclear. This CDR3 spans 15 amino acids. Germline CDR1 and CDR2: GTSNPN and SVGIG (reference sequence). Trimming cost V 1 base and J 0 bases, with 9 bases left between them. Combining the CDR3 with reference TRBV30 and TRBJ1-4 gives the whole variable domain SQTIHQWPATLVQPVGSPLSLECTVEGTSNPNLYWYRQAAGRGLQLLFYSVGIGQISSEVPQNLSASRPQDRQFILSSKKLLLSDSGFYLCAWSANSATNEKLFFGSGTQLSVL.

This clonotype was seen just once. V gene TRBV10-2 combines with J gene TRBJ1-1, with D uncertain. The CDR3 runs to 15 residues. Germline V gene lookup returns CDR1 WSHSY and CDR2 SAAADI. Trimming left V 0 bases short and J 1 base short, with 9 bases between. The CDR3 sequence is CASSESFKPNTEAFF. The CDR3, as DNA: TGCGCCAGCAGTGAGTCGTTTAAGCCGAACACTGAAGCTTTCTTT.

This clonotype occurred once. The chain couples TRBV10-3 to TRBJ1-5, with a possible D match to TRBD1 (5 bases). In germline, CDR1 is ENHRY, CDR2 SYGVKD. The V end was cut by 6 bases, the J end by 5 bases, with 14 bases between. This CDR3 comprises 14 residues. This CDR3 reads CAIRGNGDHQPQHF. CDR3 DNA sequence: TGTGCCATCAGGGGGAATGGGGACCATCAGCCCCAGCATTTT.

This clonotype was seen many times. The chain is built from TRBV9 and TRBJ1-1; D might be TRBD1 (5 bases). The germline V and J ends were trimmed by 0 bases and 4 bases, with 10 bases remaining between them. Germline values: CDR1 SGDLS, CDR2 YYNGEE. The CDR3 is made up of 14 amino acids. The CDR3 spells CASSVDGGGTEAFF. The CDR3 DNA reads TGTGCCAGCAGCGTAGACGGGGGAGGCACTGAAGCTTTCTTT.